This TCR beta chain stems from a study of Graves' ophthalmopathy and Graves' hyperthyroidism. There are many counts of this clonotype. The authors amplified TCR beta CDR3 regions, and they did so from RNA transcripts for repertoire sequencing. First-round RT-PCR with HTBI primers preceded a second-round multiplex PCR. TCRdb itself ran the multiplex PCR reads through MiXCR, one entry per CDR3 protein. This sample carries some 350,000 distinct CDR3 sequences, roughly 17% of them seen once, and the ten largest clones take 2.4%. From germline, CDR1 is MGHDK and CDR2 SYGVNS. CDR3 length equals 14 residues. V lost 7 bases, J lost 3 bases, and 3 bases stayed unmatched.

The chain links TRBV25-1 to TRBJ2-7; 13 bases align to TRBD2. The clonotype comes from an adult woman with stable Graves' hyperthyroidism. The sample was peripheral blood. The CDR3 loop reads CASTGTSGIYEQYF. In DNA, the CDR3 is TGTGCCAGCACAGGGACTAGCGGGATCTACGAGCAGTACTTC.